The entry below describes one T cell receptor beta chain. Authors' processing steps: For nucleated cells, counts were estimated from reference gene primer amplification. Using immunoSEQ multiplex PCR, the repertoire was profiled, and TCRdb retains in-frame clones only, with some absent. D and trimming come from the DNA, and the V and J calls and clone size come from that table. The sample contains around 200,000 clones, more than 75% of which appear only once. V was clipped by 5 bases and J by 3 bases, with 16 bases between them. The CDR3 is 15 residues long. Germline V gene sequence: CDR1 SGHVS, CDR2 FNYEAQ. The sample originates from a study of blood T cell repertoires in COVID-19.

This receptor was taken from a woman aged 18 to 35 who had recovered from COVID-19. The chain couples TRBV7-6 to TRBJ1-2, with D uncertain. Sequenced input: peripheral blood. CDR3 region: CASSPYGEGYYGYTF. CDR3 bases: TGTGCCAGCAGCCCCTACGGGGAGGGTTACTATGGCTACACCTTC. Based on the CDR3 plus reference TRBV7-6 and TRBJ1-2, the full variable domain is GAGVSQSPRYKVTKRGQDVALRCDPISGHVSLYWYRQALGQGPEFLTYFNYEAQQDKSGLPNDRFSAERPEGSISTLTIQRTEQRDSAMYRCASSPYGEGYYGYTFGSGTRLTVV.